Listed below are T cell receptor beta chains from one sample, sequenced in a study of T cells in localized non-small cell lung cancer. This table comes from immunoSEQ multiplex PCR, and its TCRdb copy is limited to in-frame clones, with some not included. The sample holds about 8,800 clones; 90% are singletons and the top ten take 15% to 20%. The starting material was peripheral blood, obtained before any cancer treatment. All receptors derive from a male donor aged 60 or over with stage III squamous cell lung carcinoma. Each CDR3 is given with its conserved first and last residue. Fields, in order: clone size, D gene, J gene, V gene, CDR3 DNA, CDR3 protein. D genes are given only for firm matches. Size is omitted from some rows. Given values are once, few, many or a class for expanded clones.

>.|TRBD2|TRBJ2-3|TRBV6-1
TGTGCCAGCAACCGACTAGCGCCTAGCACAGATACGCAGTATTTT
CASNRLAPSTDTQYF
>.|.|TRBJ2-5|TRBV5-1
TGCGCCAGCAGCTTGGTCAGGGGCCTCCAAGAGACCCAGTACTTC
CASSLVRGLQETQYF
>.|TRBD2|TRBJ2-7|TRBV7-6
TGTGCCAGCAGCTTAGAGGTTCGGGGGGGCTGGGGCGAGCAGTACTTC
CASSLEVRGGWGEQYF
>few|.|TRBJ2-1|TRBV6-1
TGTGCCAGCATCTCCTTAGACAATGAGCAGTTCTTC
CASISLDNEQFF
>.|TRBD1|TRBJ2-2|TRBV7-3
TGTGCCAGCAGCGCCTGGGGGACAGTCAACACCGGGGAGCTGTTTTTT
CASSAWGTVNTGELFF
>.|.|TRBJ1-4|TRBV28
TGTGCCAGCAGTTACATGGGGACTGAAGAAAAACTGTTTTTT
CASSYMGTEEKLFF
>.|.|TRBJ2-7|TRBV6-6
TGTGCCAGCAGACGACCCGGACAGAAAAACTACGAGCAGTACTTC
CASRRPGQKNYEQYF
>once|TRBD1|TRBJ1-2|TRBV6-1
TGTGCCAGCAGTGACGGGGACAGGGGGACTTATGGCTACACCTTC
CASSDGDRGTYGYTF
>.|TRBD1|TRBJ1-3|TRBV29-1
TGCAGCGCTGGACAGGGTACAAGAAACACCATATATTTT
CSAGQGTRNTIYF
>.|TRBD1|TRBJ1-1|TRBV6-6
TGTGCCACCTCTGGGACAGAGAACACTGAAGCTTTCTTT
CATSGTENTEAFF
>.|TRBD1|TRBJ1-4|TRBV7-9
TGTGCCAGCAGCTTGGACAGGAGTAATGAAAAACTGTTTTTT
CASSLDRSNEKLFF
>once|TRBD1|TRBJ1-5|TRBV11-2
TGTGCCAGCAGCTTTAGGGACAGGGGTCATCAGCCCCAGCATTTT
CASSFRDRGHQPQHF
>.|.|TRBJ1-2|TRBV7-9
TGTGCCAGCAGCTTAGGCCTTAATCTTTATGGCTACACCTTC
CASSLGLNLYGYTF
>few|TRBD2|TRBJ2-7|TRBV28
TGTGCCAGGCATCCCGGGACTACCTCCTACGAGCAGTACTTC
CARHPGTTSYEQYF
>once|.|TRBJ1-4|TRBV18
TGTGCCAGCGCCAACCGGGACAATGAAAAACTGTTTTTT
CASANRDNEKLFF
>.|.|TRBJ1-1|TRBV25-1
TGTGCCAGTCGAGGGGGGAGTGCTGAAGCTTTCTTT
CASRGGSAEAFF
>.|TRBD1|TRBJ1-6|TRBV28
TGTGCCAGCAGCCGGATAGGGGACAGGGGGGAGTCACCCCTCCACTTT
CASSRIGDRGESPLHF
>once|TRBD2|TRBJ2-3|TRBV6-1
TGTGCCAGCAGTGACAGAGGGCTAGCGGGGGGGCCAGATACGCAGTATTTT
CASSDRGLAGGPDTQYF
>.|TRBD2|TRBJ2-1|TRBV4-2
TGTGCCAGCAGCCAGGAATTTAGCGGGGGTTCCTACAATGAGCAGTTCTTC
CASSQEFSGGSYNEQFF
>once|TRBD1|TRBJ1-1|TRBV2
TGTGCCAGCATCATCCCCGGGACAGGGGGCCAAGGCACTGAAGCTTTCTTT
CASIIPGTGGQGTEAFF
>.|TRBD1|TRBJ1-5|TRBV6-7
TGTGCCAGCAGCGTGGGACAGGGAGGTTCCAATCAGCCCCAGCATTTT
CASSVGQGGSNQPQHF
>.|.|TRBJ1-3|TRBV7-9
TGTGCCAGCAGCCTCATCGGTCGGGACCGGGCGTTT
CASSLIGRDRAF
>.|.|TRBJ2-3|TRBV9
TGTGCCAGCAGCTTAGGACCCAGCACAGATACGCAGTATTTT
CASSLGPSTDTQYF
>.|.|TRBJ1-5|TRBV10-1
TGCGCCAGCAGGCCCAATCAGCCCCAGCATTTT
CASRPNQPQHF
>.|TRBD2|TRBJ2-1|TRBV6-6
TGTGCCAGCAGTTCCGCGGGGGGGGCTGAGCAGTTCTTC
CASSSAGGAEQFF
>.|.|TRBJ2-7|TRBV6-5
TGTGCCAGCTCCCCGACTACCTCCTACGAGCAGTACTTC
CASSPTTSYEQYF
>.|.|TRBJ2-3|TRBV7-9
TGTGCCAGCAGTCTGGAGACTAGCACAGATACGCAGTATTTT
CASSLETSTDTQYF
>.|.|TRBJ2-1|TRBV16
TGTGCCAGCAGCCAGAAGGGGGTCGGGAGATCCTACAATGAGCAGTTCTTC
CASSQKGVGRSYNEQFF
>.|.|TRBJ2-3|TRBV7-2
TGTGCCAGCAGCCCCGGGGTTTCTACAGATACGCAGTATTTT
CASSPGVSTDTQYF
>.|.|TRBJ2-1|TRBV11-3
TGTGCCAGCAGCTTAGATTCAGCCGGGGCGTACAATGAGCAGTTCTTC
CASSLDSAGAYNEQFF
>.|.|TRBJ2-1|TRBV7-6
TGTGCCAGCAGCTTATTCATGGGTGGGAGCTCCTACAATGAGCAGTTCTTC
CASSLFMGGSSYNEQFF
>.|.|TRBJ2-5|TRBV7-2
TGTGCCAGCAGCTTAGGCCAGGGAGAGACCCAGTACTTC
CASSLGQGETQYF
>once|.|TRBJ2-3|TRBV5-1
TGCGCCAGCAGCTTGGGGGGGTACACAGATACGCAGTATTTT
CASSLGGYTDTQYF
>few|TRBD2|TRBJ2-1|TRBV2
TGTGCCAGCAGTGTAACTAGCGGGGATTACAATGAGCAGTTCTTC
CASSVTSGDYNEQFF
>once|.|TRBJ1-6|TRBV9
TGTGCCAGCAGCGCTCGGACCACCGGGTCACCCCTCCACTTT
CASSARTTGSPLHF
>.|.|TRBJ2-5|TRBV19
TGTGCCAGTAGTATTGACTTTGTGGGGACCCAGTACTTC
CASSIDFVGTQYF
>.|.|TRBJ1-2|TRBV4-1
TGCGCCAGCAGCCAAGCGGTTTTGGTGGGCTACACCTTC
CASSQAVLVGYTF
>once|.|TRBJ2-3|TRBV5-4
TGTGCCAGCAGCTTGGCTGTTTCAGCCAGGACCACAGATACGCAGTATTTT
CASSLAVSARTTDTQYF
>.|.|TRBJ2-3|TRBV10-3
TGTGCCACCTTTGAGACTAGCACAGATACGCAGTATTTT
CATFETSTDTQYF
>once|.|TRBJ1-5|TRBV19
TGTGCCAGCGGACTGGGAAATCAGCCCCAGCATTTT
CASGLGNQPQHF
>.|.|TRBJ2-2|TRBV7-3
TGTGCCAGCAGCTCGCACCAAACCACCGGGGAGCTGTTTTTT
CASSSHQTTGELFF
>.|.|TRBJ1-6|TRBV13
TGTGCCAGCAAAAAGGACTTTAGCTCCTATAATTCACCCCTCCACTTT
CASKKDFSSYNSPLHF
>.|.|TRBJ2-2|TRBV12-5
TGTGCTAGCCGCCTCGGGGATCTGACCGGGGAGCTGTTTTTT
CASRLGDLTGELFF
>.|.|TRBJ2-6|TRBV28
TGTGCCAGCAGTTTCCCTCCCCCACTCTCTGGGGCCAACGTCCTGACTTTC
CASSFPPPLSGANVLTF
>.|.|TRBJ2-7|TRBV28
TGTGCCAGCAGATCGACAGTTCCGCCGTCCTACGAGCAGTACTTC
CASRSTVPPSYEQYF